This T cell receptor beta chain is drawn from a study of blood T cell repertoires in COVID-19. Study at large: COVID-19 samples collected from the United States, Italy and Spain covered acute and convalescent phases. Sample material is recorded as cDNA or gDNA derived from T cells, B-cell-depleted T cells, or PBMCs.

The CDR3 covers 15 residues. The ends lost 5 bases at V and 2 bases at J; junction bases unmatched: 6. CDR1 and CDR2 (germline): MNHNS, SASEGT. Per the original methods: Reference gene primer amplification in the assay estimated nucleated cell counts. Using immunoSEQ multiplex PCR, the repertoire was profiled, and TCRdb retains in-frame clones only, with some absent. V and J calls and clone size follow that table, whereas D and trimming were derived from the DNA. The data contain under 100,000 clones, less than 95% of them singletons. The sequenced sample was peripheral blood. This TCR came from a man between 50 and 59 years old with acute or convalescent COVID-19. The chain employs TRBV6-1 and TRBJ2-7; 10 bases are a match to TRBD1. The chain's CDR3 is CASSLDRGITYEQYF. DNA for the CDR3: TGTGCCAGCAGTTTGGACAGGGGGATTACCTACGAGCAGTACTTC.